The 10 T cell receptor beta chains below were found in one sample sequenced in a study of T-cell memory formation after mild COVID-19. Each CDR3 protein is one row after TCRdb ran MiXCR on the 5' RACE reads. The sample carries around 510,000 distinct CDR3 sequences, about a fifth recorded once. The sample comprised PBMCs or a T cell subset sorted from them (not recorded which). All receptors come from an adult woman who had mild COVID-19 (a few samples of this study predate the infection). Cell type and time point are not known.

The chain employs TRBV12-3 or TRBV12-4 and TRBJ2-7; 9 bases line up with TRBD1. This CDR3 comprises 17 residues. V was pared by 5 bases and J by 2 bases, with 13 bases of the junction left unmatched. The chain's CDR3 is CASSPELGQGRPYEQYF. For the CDR3, the DNA is TGTGCCAGCAGTCCCGAGCTCGGACAGGGGCGCCCCTACGAGCAGTACTTC.

This clonotype was counted only a few times. The chain combines TRBV4-1 with TRBJ1-3, with D uncertain. V was cut by 0 bases and J by 0 bases, with 12 bases left in between. The CDR3 totals 17 residues. Germline CDR1 reads MGHRA; CDR2 reads YSYEKL. The CDR3 bases are TGCGCCAGCAGCCAAGAACCCCTATCGTACTCTGGAAACACCATATATTTT. This gives the protein CASSQEPLSYSGNTIYF.

This clonotype was detected ten times or more. This chain joins TRBV7-9 and TRBJ2-3; 8 bases match TRBD2. CDR1 SEHNR and CDR2 FQNEAQ come from the germline V gene (reference sequence). CDR3 length: 15 residues. The V and J ends lost 5 bases and 1 base, in that order; junction bases with no gene match: 5. CDR3 amino acids: CASSVGGLGTDTQYF. In DNA, the CDR3 is TGTGCCAGCAGCGTGGGGGGACTAGGCACAGATACGCAGTATTTT.

The chain is built from TRBV20-1 and TRBJ1-3; no definite D call. Germline assignment: CDR1 DFQATT and CDR2 SNEGSKA (reference sequence). Between the trimmed V and J ends, which lost 0 bases and 1 base, there was a span of 10 bases. CDR3 length: 15 residues. The CDR3, as DNA: TGCAGTGCTAGAGATCGGGTAGCATCTGGAAACACCATATATTTT. The encoded protein is CSARDRVASGNTIYF.

This clonotype turned up a few times. This rearrangement joins TRBV7-2 to TRBJ1-3; tentative D call: TRBD1 (5 bases). The V end lost 5 bases, the J end lost 4 bases, and 12 bases lay between the germline ends. The V gene's germline CDR1 is SGHTA and CDR2 FQGNSA. This CDR3 contains 14 residues. CDR3 DNA: TGTGCCAGCAGCCCTGGGACTTCCGGAAACACCATATATTTT. It specifies CASSPGTSGNTIYF.

The rearrangement links TRBV5-6 to TRBJ2-3, with TRBD2 identical over 7 bases. Germline loops: CDR1 SGHDT, CDR2 YYEEEE. This CDR3 is built from 16 residues. Losses at the gene ends were 3 bases for V and 0 bases for J; bases not matched to a gene: 7. The CDR3 DNA reads TGTGCCAGCAGCTCCATATGGGGGGGGAGCACAGATACGCAGTATTTT. This encodes CASSSIWGGSTDTQYF.

In its sample, this clonotype was seen a few times. The chain couples TRBV5-5 to TRBJ1-2; D unresolved. The CDR3 is made up of 13 amino acids. Germline V gene sequence: CDR1 SGHKS, CDR2 YYEKEE (reference sequence). The V and J ends lost 1 base and 6 bases respectively, with 10 bases between them. The CDR3 bases are TGTGCCAGCAGCTTGCTCACAGTCCATGGCTACACCTTC. Translated: CASSLLTVHGYTF.

This clonotype turned up a few times. The chain couples TRBV20-1 to TRBJ2-5, with D possibly being TRBD2 (6 bases). This CDR3 has 16 residues. Trimming cost V 3 bases and J 10 bases, with 27 bases left between them. Germline CDR1 and CDR2: DFQATT and SNEGSKA (reference sequence). The CDR3, as DNA: TGCAGTGCTAGGCCGGAGTCCTCGGGAGATAGGGACGGCCAGTACTTC. Its protein is CSARPESSGDRDGQYF.

The chain is built from TRBV7-9 and TRBJ2-1, with D perhaps TRBD2 (6 bases). The ends were cut back, 4 bases at V and 6 bases at J, with 10 bases in the middle. The germline V gene has CDR1 SEHNR and CDR2 FQNEAQ (reference sequence). This CDR3 region has 13 residues. CDR3 DNA sequence: TGTGCCAGCAGCTCCGGGAGAACCAATGAGCAGTTCTTC. This encodes CASSSGRTNEQFF. The variable domain in full, completed from reference TRBV7-9 and TRBJ2-1, reads DTGVSQNPRHKITKRGQNVTFRCDPISEHNRLYWYRQTLGQGPEFLTYFQNEAQLEKSRLLSDRFSAERPKGSFSTLEIQRTEQGDSAMYLCASSSGRTNEQFFGPGTRLTVL.

This clonotype was picked up a small number of times. This sequence joins TRBV12-3 or TRBV12-4 and TRBJ2-2, with a possible D match to TRBD2 (5 bases). Trimming left V 8 bases short and J 2 bases short, with 9 bases between. The CDR3 consists of 13 residues. CDR3 in DNA: TGTGCCAGCCTCGACTACAACACCGGGGAGCTGTTTTTT. Its translation: CASLDYNTGELFF.